One and the same sample provided the 17 T cell receptor beta chains below, sequenced in a study of Ad26.COV2.S vaccination and SARS-CoV-2 variants. The treatment denotes: about 20 received Ad26.COV2.S at low or high dose, single or two shots; several received placebo; per-sample allocation not given. Each sample was drawn 63 days after the first injection (of vaccine or placebo). Repertoires were generated with immunoSEQ multiplex PCR, while TCRdb's copy carries only in-frame clones and drops some. This table holds approximately 400,000 clones, roughly 81% found once. Sequences were derived from peripheral blood, sampled in a trial of Ad26.COV2.S vaccine versus placebo. The receptors here all came from a person aged 18-60 years who received the Ad26.COV2.S COVID-19 vaccine or a placebo.

J is TRBJ2-7 and V is TRBV19, with D possibly matching TRBD1 (5 bases). Between the trimmed V and J ends, which lost 3 bases and 1 base, there was a span of 13 bases. The CDR3 contains 15 residues. CDR1 and CDR2 (germline): LNHDA, SQIVND (reference sequence). CDR3 nucleotides: TGTGCCAGTAGTATCAGGGCGGTAGGATCCTACGAGCAGTACTTC. It encodes CASSIRAVGSYEQYF.

This clone was seen only once. The chain couples TRBV5-1 to TRBJ1-1; 7 bases map to TRBD1. CDR1 and CDR2 (germline): SGHRS, YFSETQ. V was clipped by 2 bases and J by 5 bases; unmatched bases: 3. This CDR3 has 13 residues. CDR3 DNA sequence: TGCGCCAGCAGCTTTAAGACAGGGACTGAAGCTTTCTTT. Translating gives CASSFKTGTEAFF.

The CDR3 protein is CASSDTSGSSYNEQFF. CDR3 in DNA: TGCGCCAGCAGTGATACCAGCGGGAGCTCCTACAATGAGCAGTTCTTC. The chain carries TRBV10-1 and TRBJ2-1, with 8 positions matching TRBD2. V dropped 3 bases and J dropped 0; count of bases not matched to a gene: 4. Germline values: CDR1 WNHNN, CDR2 SYGVQD (reference sequence). The CDR3 totals 16 residues.

The J gene is TRBJ1-1, the V gene TRBV5-1; TRBD1 is a possible D gene (6 bases). Germline V CDR1 and CDR2: SGHRS, YFSETQ. The CDR3 consists of 14 residues. The V gene lost 0 bases and the J gene lost 5 bases, with 11 bases spanning the gap. Here the CDR3 reads CASSLAAGVTEAFF. CDR3 DNA sequence: TGCGCCAGCAGCTTGGCCGCAGGGGTAACTGAAGCTTTCTTT.

This clone was observed once. The V and J genes are TRBV5-5 and TRBJ2-1, with TRBD2 matching over 11 bases. This CDR3 has 17 amino acids. V trimming: 4 bases; J trimming: 0 bases; junction bases outside the gene matches: 6. Germline loops: CDR1 SGHKS, CDR2 YYEKEE (reference sequence). CDR3 protein: CASSPGTSGFSYNEQFF. CDR3 DNA: TGTGCCAGCAGCCCGGGGACTAGCGGCTTCTCCTACAATGAGCAGTTCTTC.

This rearrangement joins TRBV19 to TRBJ2-7; tentatively, D is TRBD2 (5 bases). The CDR3 runs 12 residues. From germline, CDR1 is LNHDA and CDR2 SQIVND (reference sequence). The ends were cut back, 1 base at V and 7 bases at J, with 8 bases in the middle. CDR3 protein: CASSIGTGEQYF. The CDR3 bases are TGTGCCAGTAGTATAGGAACGGGGGAGCAGTACTTC.

This chain connects TRBV28 to TRBJ2-7, with a tentative D call TRBD1 (6 bases). CDR1 is MDHEN and CDR2 is SYDVKM in the germline V gene. The CDR3 spans 14 residues. The ends were cut back, 6 bases at V and 0 bases at J, with 12 bases in the middle. This CDR3 is CASRRGLSSYEQYF. The CDR3, as DNA: TGTGCCAGCAGGAGGGGGTTAAGCTCCTACGAGCAGTACTTC.

The rearrangement links TRBV28 to TRBJ2-3; TRBD1 agrees at 8 bases. V lost 6 bases to trimming and J lost 1 base; unmatched junction nucleotides: 9. CDR1 and CDR2 (germline): MDHEN, SYDVKM. The length of the CDR3 is 16 residues. CDR3 loop: CASRQGDFGGTDTQYF. CDR3 nucleotides: TGTGCCAGCAGACAGGGGGATTTTGGGGGCACAGATACGCAGTATTTT.

The chain combines TRBV7-8 with TRBJ2-4; TRBD1 might be the D (6 bases). V was pared by 3 bases and J by 1 base, with 16 bases between. The length of the CDR3 is 17 residues. CDR1 is SGHVS, CDR2 FQNEAQ, per germline. The CDR3 DNA sequence: TGTGCCAGCAGCTTGGGGACCAGAGGGGGTGCCAAAAACATTCAGTACTTC. This codes for CASSLGTRGGAKNIQYF.

CDR3 amino acids: CASSYWQGTEAFF. As DNA, the CDR3 is TGTGCCAGCAGTTATTGGCAGGGAACTGAAGCTTTCTTT. The chain recombines TRBV6-5 with TRBJ1-1; D may be TRBD1 (5 bases). V was trimmed by 3 bases and J by 5 bases, leaving 10 bases between them. The germline CDR1 and CDR2 sequences are MNHEY and SVGAGI. This CDR3 has 13 residues.

This clone was found a few times. The chain joins TRBV6-6 to TRBJ2-2; perhaps TRBD2 as D (6 bases). V dropped 8 bases and J dropped 0 bases, with 10 bases sitting between them. The CDR3 has 14 residues. Germline lookup yields CDR1 MNHNY and CDR2 SVGAGI (reference sequence). The CDR3, as DNA: TGTGCCAGCTCCACGGGAGCGAACACCGGGGAGCTGTTTTTT. Protein product: CASSTGANTGELFF.

The chain links TRBV9 to TRBJ1-6, with D perhaps TRBD1 (5 bases). Germline CDR1 and CDR2: SGDLS and YYNGEE. This CDR3 has 14 residues. The V gene lost 1 base and the J gene lost 5 bases, with 7 bases spanning the gap. CDR3 residues: CASSVMTDNSPLHF. The CDR3, as DNA: TGTGCCAGCAGCGTAATGACAGATAATTCACCCCTCCACTTT.

The chain has TRBV7-6 and TRBJ2-2, with D maybe TRBD2 (5 bases). Trimming cost V 0 bases and J 6 bases, with 8 bases left between them. The CDR3 is 14 amino acids. Looked up from germline, CDR1 is SGHVS and CDR2 is FNYEAQ. This CDR3 reads CASSLAIGAGELFF. DNA of the CDR3: TGTGCCAGCAGCTTAGCGATCGGGGCCGGGGAGCTGTTTTTT.

V usage is TRBV18 and J usage is TRBJ1-2, with 10 nucleotides matching TRBD1. This CDR3 has 15 amino acids. The germline V gene has CDR1 KGHSH and CDR2 LQKENI. J gave up 7 bases and V 0 bases, and 5 bases lay outside the gene matches. In nucleotides, the CDR3 is TGTGCCAGCTCACCACCAGGGACAGGGGTCTTTGGCTACACCTTC. This translates into CASSPPGTGVFGYTF.

The V and J genes are TRBV5-4 and TRBJ1-2; D is unresolved. The CDR3 runs 14 residues. Germline V CDR1 and CDR2: SGHNT, YYREEE (reference sequence). With 4 bases removed from V and 1 base from J, the gap between germline ends came to 11 bases. CDR3 in DNA: TGTGCCAGCAGCCACAGTGGTCTTAACTATGGCTACACCTTC. Translating gives CASSHSGLNYGYTF. The full variable domain, rest sourced from reference TRBV5-4 and TRBJ1-2, is ETGVTQSPTHLIKTRGQQVTLRCSSQSGHNTVSWYQQALGQGPQFIFQYYREEENGRGNFPPRFSGLQFPNYSSELNVNALELDDSALYLCASSHSGLNYGYTFGSGTRLTVV.

The genes are TRBV4-3 and TRBJ1-5, with a possible D match to TRBD1 (6 bases). Germline CDR1 and CDR2: LGHNA and YSLEER. The CDR3 is 17 residues long. The V gene lost 0 bases and the J gene lost 7 bases, with 19 bases spanning the gap. Here the CDR3 DNA reads TGCGCCAGCAGCCAAGAGATGAAGCCGGGGGCCGGGCAGCCCCAGCATTTT. Protein: CASSQEMKPGAGQPQHF.

V is TRBV27 and J is TRBJ2-7; tentative D call: TRBD1 (5 bases). CDR1 and CDR2 (germline): MNHEY, SMNVEV (reference sequence). V was clipped by 6 bases and J by 0 bases, with 9 bases between them. CDR3 size: 13 residues. The DNA for the CDR3 is TGTGCCAGCAGAAGACAGCTCTCCTACGAGCAGTACTTC. It encodes CASRRQLSYEQYF.